The present T cell receptor beta chain was sequenced within a study of cytotoxic CD8 clonotypes in ibrutinib-treated CLL. For the study at large: Samples averaged roughly 260,000 productive templates and 94,082 productive rearrangements. Study conclusions and caveats: Elevated clonality accompanied ibrutinib response, with a return toward baseline values at progression. Investigators sampled sustained-remission and progressing patients at differing times.

Depths of 1 in 200,000 to 1 in 1 million T cells were the sequencing target. The method was immunoSEQ multiplex PCR; TCRdb's version includes in-frame clones alone and lacks a portion of them. The sample lists more than 25,000 clones; about 80% were seen once. As concerns this clone: Antigen unknown.

The clonotype originates from a human donor with chronic lymphocytic leukemia. This sample comprised PBMCs, obtained after 36 months of ibrutinib treatment.

The CDR3 DNA reads TGTGCCAGCAGCGTAGAGGGACAGGGTCACACCATATATTTT. Its protein is CASSVEGQGHTIYF. The chain recombines TRBV9 with TRBJ1-3; 9 nucleotides match TRBD1. V lost 0 bases and J lost 8; bases outside the gene matches: 3. There are 14 residues in the CDR3. Germline values: CDR1 SGDLS, CDR2 YYNGEE.